This section outlines one TCR beta chain sequence together with its context. Its antigen is as yet unknown. The material for each subset, its genomic DNA, was split evenly across several immunoSEQ plates. Assay used: immunoSEQ multiplex PCR; TCRdb lists only in-frame clones, some missing. The table records about 470,000 clones, about 76% of them present only once. These data come from a study of shared clonotypes between healthy human individuals. The CDR3 is 14 amino acids. CDR1 is SGDLS and CDR2 is YYNGEE in the germline V gene. Deletions cut 4 bases from V and 6 bases from J, with 16 bases between. The study, taken as a whole, reports: Limited genetic and exposure-history diversity came from having few donors.

V gene TRBV9 combines with J gene TRBJ1-2, with unresolved D. This TCR was sampled from a woman between 40 and 55 years old in good health. Some clones in this sample may be carry-over from other donors' samples. Sequencing input: PBMCs. CDR3 coding DNA: TGTGCCAGCAGCTCCACGGGGAGGTCTGATGGCTACACCTTC. Translating it yields CASSSTGRSDGYTF.